Reported below is one T cell receptor beta chain. This clonotype was recorded at least ten times. It has no known antigen specificity. No qualities accompany the bases; no much larger clone lies one base away. This specimen belongs to a study of CD8+CD57+ T cells in acquired aplastic anemia (dated by TCRdb to 2016 to 2019). Regarding the study in general: A mean of approximately 3 ug of DNA, ranging from about 0.19 to 27.4 ug, was extracted from sorted CD4+ and CD8+ cells. An average of approximately 9.8 million reads for CD4+ cells and 12 million or so reads for CD8+ cells was obtained from healthy donor samples. The full study reports these points: Between patients and healthy controls, no significant difference in CD8+ Simpson's diversity was found (P=0.060). Around 28 CD8+ CDR3 sequences were found to be shared between patients and controls, but these sequences appeared to be highly expressed in patients and within the immunodominant clones of the patients.

Trimming removed 7 bases from V and 5 bases from J, leaving 11 bases between the germline ends. CDR1 and CDR2 were assigned from the germline V gene (reference sequence) as LNHDA and SQIVND. The CDR3 measures 12 amino acids from cysteine to phenylalanine. Only the CDR3 region is kept as DNA, spanning 36 bases read in frame from base 1. Profiling of TCR beta VDJ combinations and CDR3 sequences used genomic DNA as the template. An Illumina HiSeq 2000 was used for TCR repertoire sequencing. Under the source paper's analysis protocol: Repertoires were assessed using TRBV/TRBJ rearrangement plots, CDR3 size and DJ length profiles, and Simpson's diversity index. The most abundant DNA sequence in the deep sequencing data was defined as the immunodominant clone. CDR3 amino acid sequences were screened for sharing across subjects and compared with published repertoires and the VDJdb database. Clones were called with MiXCR by TCRdb after fastp trimmed the public reads at Q25, and only in-frame beta chains were retained. Each entry merges the rows of one CDR3 protein and shows their most common DNA and genes. It is TCRdb's table, rather than the study itself, that gives the V and J calls and clone size. This sample has hundreds of thousands of distinct CDR3 sequences in its table, and just under 70% of those were observed once. 3.5% to 4.5% of the sample comes from the top ten.

In this study, sorted CD4+ and CD8+ T cells from the blood of healthy subjects and of severe aplastic anemia patients had their TCR repertoires deep-sequenced. Ficoll-Paque density gradient centrifugation was used to isolate peripheral blood mononuclear cells. CD4+ and CD8+ T cells were sorted by FACS or magnetic beads before DNA extraction. The sequenced sample consisted of sorted CD4+, CD8+, or CD8+CD57+ T cells (not recorded which) from PBMCs. The sequence was obtained from a human donor in good health, serving as a control. The chain couples TRBV19 to TRBJ1-2; the D gene assignment is ambiguous. CDR3 region: CASTQGPYGYTF. At the DNA level, the sequence is TGTGCCAGTACCCAAGGCCCGTATGGCTACACCTTC.